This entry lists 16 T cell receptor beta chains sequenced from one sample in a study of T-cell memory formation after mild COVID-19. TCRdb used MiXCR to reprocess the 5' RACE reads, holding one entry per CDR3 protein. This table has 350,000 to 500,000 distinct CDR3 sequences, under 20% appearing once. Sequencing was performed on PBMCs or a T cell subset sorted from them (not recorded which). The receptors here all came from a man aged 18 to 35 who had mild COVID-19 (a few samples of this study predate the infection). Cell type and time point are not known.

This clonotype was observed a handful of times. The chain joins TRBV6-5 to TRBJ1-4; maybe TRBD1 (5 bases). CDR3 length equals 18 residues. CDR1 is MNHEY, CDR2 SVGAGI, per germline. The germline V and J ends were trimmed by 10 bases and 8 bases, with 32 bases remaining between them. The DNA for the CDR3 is TGTGCCACATCTTACAGGTCTCTGACTTGGGGAGCGGGGGAAAAACTGTTTTTT. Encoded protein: CATSYRSLTWGAGEKLFF.

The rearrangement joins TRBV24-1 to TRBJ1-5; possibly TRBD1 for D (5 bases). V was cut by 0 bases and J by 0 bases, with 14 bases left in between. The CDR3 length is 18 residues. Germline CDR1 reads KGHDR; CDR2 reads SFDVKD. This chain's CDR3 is CATSDLGGADLSNQPQHF. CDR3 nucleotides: TGTGCCACCAGTGATTTGGGAGGGGCAGACCTTAGCAATCAGCCCCAGCATTTT.

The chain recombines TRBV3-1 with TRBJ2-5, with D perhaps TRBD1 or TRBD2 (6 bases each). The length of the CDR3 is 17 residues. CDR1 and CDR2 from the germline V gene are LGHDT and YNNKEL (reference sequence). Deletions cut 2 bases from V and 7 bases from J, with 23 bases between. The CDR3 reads CASSQTTGGHPSRTQYF. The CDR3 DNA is TGTGCCAGCAGCCAAACAACCGGGGGCCACCCCAGTAGGACCCAGTACTTC.

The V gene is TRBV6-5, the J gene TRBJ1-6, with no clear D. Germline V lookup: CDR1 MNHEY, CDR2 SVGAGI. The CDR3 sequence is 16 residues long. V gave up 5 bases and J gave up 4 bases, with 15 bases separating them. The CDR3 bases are TGTGCCAGCAGTGGCCTTCGGGCTTCATATAATTCACCCCTCCACTTT. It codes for CASSGLRASYNSPLHF.

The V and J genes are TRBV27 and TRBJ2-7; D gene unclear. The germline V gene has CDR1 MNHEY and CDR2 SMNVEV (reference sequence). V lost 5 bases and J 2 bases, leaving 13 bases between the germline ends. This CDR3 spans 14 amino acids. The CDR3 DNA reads TGTGCCAGCAGTGGTGGCAGATCCCCCTACGAGCAGTACTTC. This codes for CASSGGRSPYEQYF.

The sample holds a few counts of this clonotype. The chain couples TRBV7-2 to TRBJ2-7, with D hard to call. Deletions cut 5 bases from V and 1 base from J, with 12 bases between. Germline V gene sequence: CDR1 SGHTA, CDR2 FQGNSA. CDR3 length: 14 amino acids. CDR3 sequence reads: CASSEWYGSYEQYF. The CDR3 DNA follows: TGTGCCAGCAGCGAATGGTACGGATCCTACGAGCAGTACTTC.

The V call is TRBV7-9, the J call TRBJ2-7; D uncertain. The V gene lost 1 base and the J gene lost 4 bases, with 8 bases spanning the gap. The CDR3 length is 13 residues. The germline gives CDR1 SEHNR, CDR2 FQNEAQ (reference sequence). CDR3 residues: CASSLELLYEQYF. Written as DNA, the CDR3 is TGTGCCAGCAGCTTAGAGCTGCTTTACGAGCAGTACTTC.

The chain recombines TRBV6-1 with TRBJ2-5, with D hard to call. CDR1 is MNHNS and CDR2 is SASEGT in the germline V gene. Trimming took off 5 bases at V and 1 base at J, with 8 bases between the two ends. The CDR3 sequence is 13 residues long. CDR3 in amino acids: CASSRLLQETQYF. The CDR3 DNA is TGTGCCAGCAGTCGCCTCCTCCAAGAGACCCAGTACTTC.

CDR3 coding DNA: TGTGCCAGCAGCCCACAGGGAGCCTATTCACCCCTCCACTTT. This codes for CASSPQGAYSPLHF. The J gene is TRBJ1-6, the V gene TRBV9, with D tentatively TRBD1 (6 bases). Germline values: CDR1 SGDLS, CDR2 YYNGEE. V shed 4 bases and J shed 8 bases, with 13 bases lying between them. The CDR3 is 14 amino acids.

The CDR3 coding sequence is TGTGCCAGTAGTAAGCAGGGCAGCTCCTACAATGAGCAGTTCTTC. Residues: CASSKQGSSYNEQFF. The chain links TRBV19 to TRBJ2-1; maybe TRBD1 (5 bases). The CDR3 runs 15 residues. The V and J ends lost 4 bases and 0 bases respectively, with 10 bases between them. Per germline, CDR1 LNHDA and CDR2 SQIVND (reference sequence). Filled out from reference TRBV19 and TRBJ2-1, the complete variable domain reads DGGITQSPKYLFRKEGQNVTLSCEQNLNHDAMYWYRQDPGQGLRLIYYSQIVNDFQKGDIAEGYSVSREKKESFPLTVTSAQKNPTAFYLCASSKQGSSYNEQFFGPGTRLTVL.

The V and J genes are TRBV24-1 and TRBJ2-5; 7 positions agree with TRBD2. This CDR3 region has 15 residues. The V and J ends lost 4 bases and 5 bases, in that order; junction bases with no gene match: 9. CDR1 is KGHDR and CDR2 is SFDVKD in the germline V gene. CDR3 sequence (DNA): TGTGCCACCAGTGAAGGGACTATCCCTAGGGAGACCCAGTACTTC. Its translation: CATSEGTIPRETQYF.

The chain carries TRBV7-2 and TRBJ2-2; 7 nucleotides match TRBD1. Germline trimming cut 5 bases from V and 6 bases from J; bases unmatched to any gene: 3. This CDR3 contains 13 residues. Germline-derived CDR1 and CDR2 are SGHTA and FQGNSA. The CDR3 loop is CASSITGAGELFF. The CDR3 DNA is TGTGCCAGCAGCATTACAGGGGCCGGGGAGCTGTTTTTT.

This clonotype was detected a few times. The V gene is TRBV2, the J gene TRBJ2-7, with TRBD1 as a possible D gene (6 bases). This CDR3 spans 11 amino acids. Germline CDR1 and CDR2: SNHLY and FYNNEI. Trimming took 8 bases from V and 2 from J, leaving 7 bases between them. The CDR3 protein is CASGTTYEQYF. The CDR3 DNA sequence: TGTGCCAGCGGGACAACCTACGAGCAGTACTTC.

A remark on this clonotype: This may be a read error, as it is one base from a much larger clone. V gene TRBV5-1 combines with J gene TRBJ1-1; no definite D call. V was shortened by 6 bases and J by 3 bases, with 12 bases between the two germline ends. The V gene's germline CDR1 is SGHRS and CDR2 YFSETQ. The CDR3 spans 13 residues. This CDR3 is CASTKGADTEAFF. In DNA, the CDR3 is TGCGCCAGCACGAAGGGTGCGGACACTGAAGCTTTCTTT.

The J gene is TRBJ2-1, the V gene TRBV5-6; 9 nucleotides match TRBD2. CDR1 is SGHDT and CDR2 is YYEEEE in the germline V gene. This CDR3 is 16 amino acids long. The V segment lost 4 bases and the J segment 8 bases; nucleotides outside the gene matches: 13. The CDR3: CASSVPGLAALDEQFF. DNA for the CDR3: TGTGCCAGCAGCGTTCCGGGACTAGCCGCCTTGGATGAGCAGTTCTTC.

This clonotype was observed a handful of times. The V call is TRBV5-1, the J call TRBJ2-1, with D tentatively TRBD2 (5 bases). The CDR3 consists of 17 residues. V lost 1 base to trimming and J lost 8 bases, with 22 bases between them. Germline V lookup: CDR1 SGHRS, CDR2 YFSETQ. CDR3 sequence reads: CASSLTGYETNSYEQFF. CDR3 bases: TGCGCCAGCAGCTTGACGGGGTACGAGACTAATTCTTATGAGCAGTTCTTC.